This TCR beta chain is drawn from a study of OX40 agonist ivuxolimab in advanced cancers. Study-wide background: At 0.01 to 10 mg/kg, ivuxolimab was administered intravenously to patients every 2 weeks. Prior checkpoint blockade (anti-PD-1, anti-PD-L1 or anti-CTLA-4) was permitted; 35% to 50% had it.

As to this clone: Its target is unknown.

Study results and limitations: At doses 0.1 to 3.0 mg/kg, CD4+ and CD8+ clones expanded. In CD8+ T cells, expanded clones were on average more numerous than in CD4+.

Measured with immunoSEQ multiplex PCR; TCRdb has only the in-frame clones, and not every one. This sample carries about 15,000 clones, 78% of them seen once, and the ten largest clones take 25% to 35%. The V gene's germline CDR1 is SGHDT and CDR2 YYEEEE. Trimming shortened V by 3 bases and J by 7 bases, and 16 bases separated the two germline ends. There are 14 residues in the CDR3. Sequences were derived from CD4+ or CD8+ T cells sorted from blood, sampled in a trial of the OX40 agonist ivuxolimab. The clonotype comes from an adult with an advanced solid tumor such as melanoma, head and neck, liver or kidney cancer. This chain joins TRBV5-6 and TRBJ1-2; D might be TRBD1 (6 bases). CDR3: CASSSITGIGGYTF. The DNA for the CDR3 is TGTGCCAGCAGCTCTATTACAGGGATCGGTGGCTACACCTTC.